The entry below describes one T cell receptor beta chain. Its antigen is unidentified. Germline CDR1 and CDR2: MNHEY and SVGAGI. Trimming shortened V by 2 bases and J by 7 bases, and 13 bases separated the two germline ends. The CDR3 loop spans 14 amino acids. A J-beta primer mix and a sample-barcoded 5' primer were used in a second PCR of roughly 7 to 12 cycles. From the 5' RACE reads, TCRdb called clonotypes with MiXCR, one entry per CDR3 protein. The sample has about 1.8 million distinct CDR3 sequences, roughly 50% seen once. The data are from a study of blood T cells in healthy people across ages. Study-wide results and caveats: The authors considered diversity estimates from one million T cells to be underestimates. Any conclusive comparison of naive versus antigen-experienced cells was prevented by using unsorted PBMCs.

The source is a woman aged 40 to 49 in good health. Sequences were obtained from blood. The chain employs TRBV6-5 and TRBJ2-3; no firm D call. In DNA form, the CDR3 reads TGTGCCAGCAGTTACGGTTTGAGCGTACATACGCAGTATTTT. This codes for CASSYGLSVHTQYF.